This is a list of T cell receptor beta chains from one sample in a study of T-cell memory formation after mild COVID-19. TCRdb analysed the 5' RACE reads with MiXCR anew, one entry per CDR3 protein. The sample consists of fewer than 60,000 distinct CDR3 sequences, 27% of them appearing once. Sequencing used PBMCs or a T cell subset sorted from them (not recorded which). The receptors were sampled from a man aged 18 to 35 who had mild COVID-19 (a few samples of this study predate the infection). Cell type and time point are not known. Both conserved end residues are part of each CDR3. Each record gives: V gene, J gene, CDR3 protein.

V gene: TRBV7-6; J gene: TRBJ2-1; CDR3 protein: CASSLLPAGGPREQFF
V gene: TRBV4-1; J gene: TRBJ1-5; CDR3 protein: CASSQDPGQPQHF
V gene: TRBV6-1; J gene: TRBJ1-5; CDR3 protein: CASHPLDSNQPQHF
V gene: TRBV5-1; J gene: TRBJ2-2; CDR3 protein: CASSLNLRTANTGELFF
V gene: TRBV4-1; J gene: TRBJ1-6; CDR3 protein: CASSQSPGLFNSPLHF
V gene: TRBV4-2; J gene: TRBJ1-4; CDR3 protein: CASSQEEGVVNEKLFF
V gene: TRBV28; J gene: TRBJ2-1; CDR3 protein: CASSFQRRSYNEQFF
V gene: TRBV14; J gene: TRBJ2-2; CDR3 protein: CASSQAFATANTGELFF
V gene: TRBV12-3/TRBV12-4; J gene: TRBJ2-3; CDR3 protein: CASSLGPLHTQYF
V gene: TRBV6-1; J gene: TRBJ1-6; CDR3 protein: CASTGEGDGGRALHF
V gene: TRBV20-1; J gene: TRBJ2-7; CDR3 protein: CSARAGGAGLEQYF
V gene: TRBV27; J gene: TRBJ2-1; CDR3 protein: CASSPLITSSYNEQFF
V gene: TRBV27; J gene: TRBJ2-5; CDR3 protein: CASSLRTSGIEETQYF
V gene: TRBV4-2; J gene: TRBJ2-7; CDR3 protein: CASSMRGLPYEQYF
V gene: TRBV10-3; J gene: TRBJ2-1; CDR3 protein: CAISVSGSYNEQFF
V gene: TRBV29-1; J gene: TRBJ1-2; CDR3 protein: CSVDRGFYGYTF
V gene: TRBV3-1; J gene: TRBJ2-3; CDR3 protein: CASSQDSGSTSTDTQYF
V gene: TRBV2; J gene: TRBJ2-3; CDR3 protein: CASSSWSDKHTDTQYF
V gene: TRBV6-1; J gene: TRBJ1-1; CDR3 protein: CASSFRAGDTEAFF
V gene: TRBV5-1; J gene: TRBJ2-7; CDR3 protein: CASSFNEYEQYF
V gene: TRBV11-2; J gene: TRBJ2-3; CDR3 protein: CASSLERGGGNTQYF
V gene: TRBV7-9; J gene: TRBJ1-1; CDR3 protein: CASSWEGGDAEAFF
V gene: TRBV9; J gene: TRBJ2-5; CDR3 protein: CASSVEAAYQETQYF
V gene: TRBV4-2; J gene: TRBJ2-5; CDR3 protein: CASSQDLGGLQETQYF
V gene: TRBV6-5; J gene: TRBJ2-7; CDR3 protein: CASSYTGSRPAYEQYF
V gene: TRBV5-5; J gene: TRBJ1-2; CDR3 protein: CASSYAGLANYGYTF
V gene: TRBV5-5; J gene: TRBJ1-5; CDR3 protein: CASSFQLINQPQHF
V gene: TRBV20-1; J gene: TRBJ1-2; CDR3 protein: CSARDQRRSYGYTF
V gene: TRBV9; J gene: TRBJ2-5; CDR3 protein: CASSVDETAGRGTQYF
V gene: TRBV12-3/TRBV12-4; J gene: TRBJ2-3; CDR3 protein: CASSPGLNTDTQYF